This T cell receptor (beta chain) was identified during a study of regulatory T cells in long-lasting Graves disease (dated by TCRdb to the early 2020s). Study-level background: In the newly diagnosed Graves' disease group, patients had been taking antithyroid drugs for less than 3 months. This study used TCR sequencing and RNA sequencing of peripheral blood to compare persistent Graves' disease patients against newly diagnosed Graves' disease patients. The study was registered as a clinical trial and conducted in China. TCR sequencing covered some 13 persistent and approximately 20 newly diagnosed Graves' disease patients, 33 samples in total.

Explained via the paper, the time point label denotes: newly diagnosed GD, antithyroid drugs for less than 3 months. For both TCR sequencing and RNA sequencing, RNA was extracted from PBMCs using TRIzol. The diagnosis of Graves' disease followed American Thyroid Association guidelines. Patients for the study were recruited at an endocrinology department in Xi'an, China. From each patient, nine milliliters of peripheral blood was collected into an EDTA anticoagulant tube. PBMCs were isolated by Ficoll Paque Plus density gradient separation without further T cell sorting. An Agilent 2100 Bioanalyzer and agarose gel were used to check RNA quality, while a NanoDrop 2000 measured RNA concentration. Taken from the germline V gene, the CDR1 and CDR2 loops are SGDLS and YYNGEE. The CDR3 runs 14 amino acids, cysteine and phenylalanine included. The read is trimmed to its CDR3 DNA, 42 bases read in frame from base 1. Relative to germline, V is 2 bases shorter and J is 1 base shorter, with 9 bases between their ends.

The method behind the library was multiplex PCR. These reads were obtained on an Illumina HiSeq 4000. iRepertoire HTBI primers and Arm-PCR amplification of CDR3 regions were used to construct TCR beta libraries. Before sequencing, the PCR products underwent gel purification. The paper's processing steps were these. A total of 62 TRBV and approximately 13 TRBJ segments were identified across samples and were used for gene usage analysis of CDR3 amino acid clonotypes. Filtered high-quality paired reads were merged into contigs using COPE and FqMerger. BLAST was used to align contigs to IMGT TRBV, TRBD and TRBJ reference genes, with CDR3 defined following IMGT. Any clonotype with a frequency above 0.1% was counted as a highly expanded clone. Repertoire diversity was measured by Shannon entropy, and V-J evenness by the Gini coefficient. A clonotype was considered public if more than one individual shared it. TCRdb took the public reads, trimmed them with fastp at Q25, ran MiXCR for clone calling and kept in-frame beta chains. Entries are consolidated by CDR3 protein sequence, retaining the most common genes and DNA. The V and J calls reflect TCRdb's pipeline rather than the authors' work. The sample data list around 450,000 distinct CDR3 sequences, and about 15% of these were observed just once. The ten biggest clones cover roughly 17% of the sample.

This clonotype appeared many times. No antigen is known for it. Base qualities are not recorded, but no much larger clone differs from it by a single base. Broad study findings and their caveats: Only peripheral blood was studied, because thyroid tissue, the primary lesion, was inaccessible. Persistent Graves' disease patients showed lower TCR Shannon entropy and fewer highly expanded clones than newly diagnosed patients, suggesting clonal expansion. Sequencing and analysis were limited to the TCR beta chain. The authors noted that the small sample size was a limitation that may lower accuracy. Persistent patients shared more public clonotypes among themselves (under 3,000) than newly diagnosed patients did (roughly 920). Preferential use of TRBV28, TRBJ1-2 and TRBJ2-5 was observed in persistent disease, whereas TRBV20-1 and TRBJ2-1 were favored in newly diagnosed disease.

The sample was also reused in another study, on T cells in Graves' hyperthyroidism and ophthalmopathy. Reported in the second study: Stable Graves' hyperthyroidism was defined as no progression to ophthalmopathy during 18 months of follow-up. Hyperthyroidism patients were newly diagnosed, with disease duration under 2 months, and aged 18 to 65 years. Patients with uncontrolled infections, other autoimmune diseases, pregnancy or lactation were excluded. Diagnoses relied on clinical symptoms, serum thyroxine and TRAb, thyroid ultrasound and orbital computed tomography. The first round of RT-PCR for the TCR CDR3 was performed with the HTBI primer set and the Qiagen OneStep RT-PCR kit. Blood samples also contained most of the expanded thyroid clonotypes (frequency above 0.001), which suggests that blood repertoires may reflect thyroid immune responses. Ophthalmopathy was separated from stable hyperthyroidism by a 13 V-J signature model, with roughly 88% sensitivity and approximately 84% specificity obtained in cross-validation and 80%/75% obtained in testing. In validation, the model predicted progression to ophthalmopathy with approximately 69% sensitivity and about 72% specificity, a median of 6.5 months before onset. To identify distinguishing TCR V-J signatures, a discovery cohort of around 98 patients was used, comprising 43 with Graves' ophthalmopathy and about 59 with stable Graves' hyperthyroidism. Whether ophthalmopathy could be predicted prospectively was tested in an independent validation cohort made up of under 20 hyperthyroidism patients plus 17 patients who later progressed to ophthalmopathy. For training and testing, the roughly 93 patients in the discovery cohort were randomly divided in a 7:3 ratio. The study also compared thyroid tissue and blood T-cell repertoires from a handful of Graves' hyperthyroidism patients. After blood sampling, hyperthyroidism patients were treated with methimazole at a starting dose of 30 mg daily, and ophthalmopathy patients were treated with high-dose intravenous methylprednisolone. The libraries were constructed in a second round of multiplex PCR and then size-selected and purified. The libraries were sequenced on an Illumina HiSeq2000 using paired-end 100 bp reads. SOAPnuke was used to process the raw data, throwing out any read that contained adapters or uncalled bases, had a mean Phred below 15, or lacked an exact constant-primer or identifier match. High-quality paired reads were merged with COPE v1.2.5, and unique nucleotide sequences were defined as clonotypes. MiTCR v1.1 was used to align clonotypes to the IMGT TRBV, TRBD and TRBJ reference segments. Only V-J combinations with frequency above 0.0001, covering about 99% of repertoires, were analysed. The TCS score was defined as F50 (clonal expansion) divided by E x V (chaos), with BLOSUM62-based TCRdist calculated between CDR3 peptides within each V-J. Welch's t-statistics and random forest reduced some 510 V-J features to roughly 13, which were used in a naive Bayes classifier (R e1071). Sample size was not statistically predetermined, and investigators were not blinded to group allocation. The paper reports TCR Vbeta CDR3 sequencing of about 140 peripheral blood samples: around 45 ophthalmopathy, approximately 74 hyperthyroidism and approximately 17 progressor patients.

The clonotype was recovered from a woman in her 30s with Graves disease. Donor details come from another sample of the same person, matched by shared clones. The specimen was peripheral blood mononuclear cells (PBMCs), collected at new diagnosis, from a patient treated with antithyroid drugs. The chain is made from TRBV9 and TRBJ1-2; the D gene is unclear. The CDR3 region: CASSVADFNYGYTF. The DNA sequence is TGTGCCAGCAGCGTTGCAGATTTTAACTATGGCTACACCTTC. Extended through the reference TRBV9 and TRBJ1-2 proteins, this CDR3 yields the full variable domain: DSGVTQTPKHLITATGQRVTLRCSPRSGDLSVYWYQQSLDQGLQFLIQYYNGEERAKGNILERFSAQQFPDLHSELNLSSLELGDSALYFCASSVADFNYGYTFGSGTRLTVV.